This TCR beta chain was recorded in a study of CD8 T cells in ankylosing spondylitis. Each CDR3 protein gets one entry after TCRdb re-called the 5' RACE reads with MiXCR. The sample comprises around 300,000 distinct CDR3 sequences, around 21% of which are singletons, and roughly 3.4% rests with the top ten. This clonotype was seen only a few times. This CDR3 has 19 amino acids. The J segment lost 3 bases and the V segment lost 2 bases, leaving 9 bases of the junction unmatched. The germline V gene has CDR1 SGHRS and CDR2 YFSETQ. This TCR was recovered from a female donor with ankylosing spondylitis or in good health (not recorded which). Sequencing used blood, either unsorted or a sorted T cell fraction (not recorded which). The rearrangement links TRBV5-1 to TRBJ2-6, with 12 bases aligning to TRBD1. CDR3 DNA sequence: TGCGCCAGCAGCTTATCTCCGGGACAGGGGGCGAGTGGGGCCAACGTCCTGACTTTC. Translation gives CASSLSPGQGASGANVLTF.